These 17 T cell receptor beta chains originate from one sample sequenced in a study of blood T cells in healthy people across ages. Then a second PCR, running roughly 7 to 11 cycles, was carried out with a sample-barcoded 5' primer and a J-beta primer mix. TCRdb independently ran MiXCR on the 5' RACE reads; one entry per CDR3 protein. The table has about 1.5 million distinct CDR3 sequences, approximately 38% seen once. Source material: blood. The receptors originated from a woman between 18 and 29 years old in good health.

The chain carries TRBV6-5 and TRBJ2-1; D could derive from TRBD1 or TRBD2 (7 bases each). V was cut by 5 bases and J by 11 bases, with 13 bases left in between. Germline CDR1 reads MNHEY; CDR2 reads SVGAGI. The length of the CDR3 is 12 residues. Written as DNA, the CDR3 is TGTGCCAGCAGTGGGGGGGGACAGCAGCAGTTCTTC. Protein sequence: CASSGGGQQQFF.

This clonotype was seen more than once but under ten times. This sequence joins TRBV4-1 and TRBJ1-2, with D unresolved. The length of the CDR3 is 14 residues. V was shortened by 0 bases and J by 4 bases, with 9 bases between the two germline ends. The germline V gene encodes CDR1 MGHRA and CDR2 YSYEKL. The CDR3 reads CASSQDPNGYGYTF. Written as DNA, the CDR3 is TGCGCCAGCAGCCAAGATCCGAACGGCTATGGCTACACCTTC.

The rearrangement joins TRBV20-1 to TRBJ1-5; D gene uncertain. The length of the CDR3 is 15 residues. With 1 base removed from V and 0 bases from J, the gap between germline ends came to 10 bases. Germline-derived CDR1 and CDR2 are DFQATT and SNEGSKA (reference sequence). CDR3 coding DNA: TGCAGTGCTAGAGTCGGCCTTTATAGCAATCAGCCCCAGCATTTT. Protein product: CSARVGLYSNQPQHF.

This clonotype was recorded a few times. The chain links TRBV6-6 to TRBJ1-5; TRBD1 matches 10 bases. Germline CDR1 MNHNY, CDR2 SVGAGI (reference sequence). V was clipped by 0 bases and J by 6 bases; unmatched bases: 5. The CDR3 spans 16 residues. The CDR3 here is CASSYSAGQGSQPQHF. The CDR3 region has the DNA TGTGCCAGCAGTTACTCCGCGGGACAGGGGTCTCAGCCCCAGCATTTT.

On this clonotype: A much larger clonotype is one base distant, so this may be a read error. The chain has TRBV29-1 and TRBJ2-7; 9 bases map to TRBD1. This CDR3 comprises 14 residues. CDR1 is SQVTM, CDR2 ANQGSEA, per germline. After removal of 4 bases from V and 2 bases from J, the junction contained 6 bases not matched to a gene. The chain's CDR3 is CSVAETGGAYEQYV. CDR3 in DNA: TGCAGCGTTGCCGAGACAGGGGGAGCCTACGAGCAGTACGTC.

This clonotype was recorded a few times. The chain employs TRBV5-1 and TRBJ2-1; no clear D gene. CDR1 and CDR2 from the germline V gene are SGHRS and YFSETQ. The CDR3 has 13 residues. The V end lost 4 bases, the J end lost 4 bases, and 9 bases lay between the germline ends. CDR3 DNA sequence: TGCGCCAGCAGCGTCGATTTTTACAATGAGCAGTTCTTC. The encoded protein is CASSVDFYNEQFF.

J is TRBJ2-7 and V is TRBV5-1; the match to TRBD2 covers 8 bases. V shed 7 bases and J 0 bases; nucleotides not matched to a gene: 12. The germline gives CDR1 SGHRS, CDR2 YFSETQ. The CDR3 totals 16 residues. CDR3 sequence: CASGSGSSGHSYEQYF. DNA of the CDR3: TGCGCCAGCGGATCGGGTTCTAGCGGGCACTCCTACGAGCAGTACTTC.

This sequence joins TRBV7-3 and TRBJ2-1; possibly TRBD2 for D (5 bases). The CDR3 covers 12 residues. V shed 6 bases and J shed 8 bases, with 11 bases lying between them. Germline assignment: CDR1 SGHTA and CDR2 FQGTGA. The CDR3 reads CASRAGGDEQFF. CDR3 DNA: TGTGCCAGCAGGGCGGGCGGCGATGAGCAGTTCTTC.

The rearrangement uses TRBV2 and TRBJ2-6; D unresolved. CDR1 and CDR2 from the germline V gene are SNHLY and FYNNEI. This CDR3 region has 17 residues. Trimming stripped 6 bases from V and 0 bases from J, with 15 bases between. The CDR3, as DNA: TGTGCCAGCAGATCCTCTGTCACACGCTCTGGGGCCAACGTCCTGACTTTC. It is translated as CASRSSVTRSGANVLTF.

The chain joins TRBV7-3 to TRBJ2-3; D gene ambiguous. Germline loops: CDR1 SGHTA, CDR2 FQGTGA. V was trimmed by 3 bases and J by 0 bases, leaving 13 bases between them. The length of the CDR3 is 16 residues. The CDR3 region is CASSFRHTGSTDTQYF. In DNA form, the CDR3 reads TGTGCCAGCAGCTTCAGGCACACTGGGAGCACAGATACGCAGTATTTT. The whole variable domain, filled in from reference TRBV7-3 and TRBJ2-3, reads GAGVSQTPSNKVTEKGKYVELRCDPISGHTALYWYRQSLGQGPEFLIYFQGTGAADDSGLPNDRFFAVRPEGSVSTLKIQRTERGDSAVYLCASSFRHTGSTDTQYFGPGTRLTVL.

The V call is TRBV30, the J call TRBJ2-1, with D unresolved. This CDR3 contains 12 residues. CDR1 and CDR2 (germline): GTSNPN, SVGIG (reference sequence). The germline V and J ends were trimmed by 8 bases and 0 bases, with 8 bases remaining between them. The CDR3 is CAATFSYNEQFF. The CDR3 region has the DNA TGTGCCGCGACTTTCTCCTACAATGAGCAGTTCTTC.

The V gene is TRBV3-1, the J gene TRBJ1-6; unclear D gene. The CDR3 is 17 residues long. Germline CDR1 is LGHDT and CDR2 is YNNKEL (reference sequence). The V end lost 3 bases, the J end lost 5 bases, and 17 bases lay between the germline ends. The CDR3 bases are TGTGCCAGCAGCCAGGGTGCATTGGGAAGTAATAATTCACCCCTCCACTTT. It yields the protein CASSQGALGSNNSPLHF.

A few counts support this clonotype. V and J are TRBV5-1 and TRBJ2-5; TRBD1 might be the D (6 bases). Per the germline V gene, CDR1 is SGHRS and CDR2 is YFSETQ. The CDR3 length is 15 residues. The ends were cut back, 3 bases at V and 0 bases at J, with 12 bases in the middle. For the CDR3, the DNA is TGCGCCAGCAGCTGGGGAGACAGGTACCAAGAGACCCAGTACTTC. This codes for CASSWGDRYQETQYF.

This clonotype has a handful of counts. V usage is TRBV27 and J usage is TRBJ2-1; 7 bases are shared with TRBD2. The V gene end was trimmed by 3 bases and the J gene end by 3 bases; junction bases not matched to a gene: 2. The germline CDR1 and CDR2 sequences are MNHEY and SMNVEV (reference sequence). The CDR3 has 14 residues. CDR3 coding DNA: TGTGCCAGCAGTTTCAGCGGGAACTACAATGAGCAGTTCTTC. Translation: CASSFSGNYNEQFF.

The chain combines TRBV5-1 with TRBJ2-5, with TRBD1 identical over 9 bases. CDR1 is SGHRS and CDR2 is YFSETQ in the germline V gene. The CDR3 is 14 amino acids. The junction had 8 bases not matched to a gene; V was cut back by 3 bases and J by 8 bases. The CDR3 reads CASSSETGGRTQYF. The CDR3 DNA sequence: TGCGCCAGCAGCTCCGAGACAGGGGGGCGTACCCAGTACTTC.

This chain connects TRBV6-2 or TRBV6-3 to TRBJ2-2; D not certain. This CDR3 contains 14 residues. Germline CDR1 and CDR2: MNHEY and SVGEGT. The ends were cut back, 5 bases at V and 6 bases at J, with 13 bases in the middle. The CDR3 DNA reads TGTGCCAGCAGTCCGTCTAATTGGCCCGGGGAGCTGTTTTTT. Protein sequence: CASSPSNWPGELFF.

The rearrangement uses TRBV2 and TRBJ1-5; TRBD1 agrees at 7 bases. With 5 bases clipped from V and 1 base from J, the junction kept 8 bases outside the gene matches. The length of the CDR3 is 16 residues. Germline V gives CDR1 SNHLY, CDR2 FYNNEI. The CDR3 sequence: CASSLYRGRSNQPQHF. The CDR3 bases are TGTGCCAGCAGTCTCTACAGGGGAAGGAGCAATCAGCCCCAGCATTTT.